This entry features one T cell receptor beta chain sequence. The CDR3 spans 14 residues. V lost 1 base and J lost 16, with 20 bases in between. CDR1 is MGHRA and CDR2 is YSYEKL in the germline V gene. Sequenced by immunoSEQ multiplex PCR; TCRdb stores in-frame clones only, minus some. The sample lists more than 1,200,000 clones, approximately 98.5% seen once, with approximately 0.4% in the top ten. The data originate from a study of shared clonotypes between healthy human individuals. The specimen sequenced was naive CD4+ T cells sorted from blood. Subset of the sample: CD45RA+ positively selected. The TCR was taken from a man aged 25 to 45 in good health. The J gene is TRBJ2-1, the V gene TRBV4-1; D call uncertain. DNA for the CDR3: TGCGCCAGCAGCCAAGCCGGTACATTGCCCAAAATTTTCTTC. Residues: CASSQAGTLPKIFF.